This TCR beta chain was profiled in a study of blood T cell repertoires in COVID-19. On the study more broadly: Acute-phase and convalescent COVID-19 samples originated in the United States, Italy and Spain.

This clone came up a few times. The authors' processing: Amplification of reference gene primers provided the estimated nucleated cell counts. The assay was immunoSEQ multiplex PCR, and TCRdb's table has in-frame clones only and misses some. That table is the source of V, J and clone size, and D and trimming were worked out from the DNA. The table records tens of thousands of clones, 75% to 95% of them present only once. Trimming at V came to 5 bases and at J to 7 bases, leaving 12 bases not matched to a gene. The CDR3 length is 16 residues. CDR1 is SGHAT, CDR2 FQNNGV, per germline. The receptor was isolated from a man in his sixties with acute or convalescent COVID-19. The sequenced material came from peripheral blood. The chain carries TRBV11-2 and TRBJ1-4; TRBD1 aligns across 8 bases. The CDR3 DNA sequence: TGTGCCAGCAGCCCATCGGGACAGGTCGGGTCTGAAAAACTGTTTTTT. Protein: CASSPSGQVGSEKLFF.